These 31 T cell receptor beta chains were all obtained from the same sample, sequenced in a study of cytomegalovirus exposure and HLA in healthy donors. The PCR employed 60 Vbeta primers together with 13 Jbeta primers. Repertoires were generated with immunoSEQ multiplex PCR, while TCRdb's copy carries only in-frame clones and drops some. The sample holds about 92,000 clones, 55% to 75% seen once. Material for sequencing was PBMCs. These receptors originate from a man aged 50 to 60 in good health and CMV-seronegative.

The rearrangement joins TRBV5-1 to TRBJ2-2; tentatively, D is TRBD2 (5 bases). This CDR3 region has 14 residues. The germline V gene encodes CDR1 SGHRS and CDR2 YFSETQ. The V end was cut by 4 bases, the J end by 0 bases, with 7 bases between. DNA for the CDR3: TGCGCCAGCAGCCGGGAAGCGAACACCGGGGAGCTGTTTTTT. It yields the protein CASSREANTGELFF.

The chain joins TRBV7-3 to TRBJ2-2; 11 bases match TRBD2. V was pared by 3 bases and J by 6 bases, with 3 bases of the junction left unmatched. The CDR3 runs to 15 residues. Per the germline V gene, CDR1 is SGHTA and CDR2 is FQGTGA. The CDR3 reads CASSFSGRASGELFF. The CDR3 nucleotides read TGTGCCAGCAGCTTTAGCGGGAGGGCCTCCGGGGAGCTGTTTTTT.

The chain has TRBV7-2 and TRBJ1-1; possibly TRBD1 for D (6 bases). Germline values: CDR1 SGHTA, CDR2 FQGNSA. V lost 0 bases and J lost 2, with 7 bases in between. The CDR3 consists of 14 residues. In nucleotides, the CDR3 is TGTGCCAGCAGCTTAGCACAGGGTAACACTGAAGCTTTCTTT. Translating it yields CASSLAQGNTEAFF.

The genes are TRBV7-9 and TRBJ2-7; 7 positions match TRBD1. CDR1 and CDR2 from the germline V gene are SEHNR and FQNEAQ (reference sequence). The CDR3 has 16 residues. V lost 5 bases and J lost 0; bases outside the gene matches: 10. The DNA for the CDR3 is TGTGCCAGCAGCCCGGCGACAGGGTGCTTCTCCTACGAGCAGTACGTC. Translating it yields CASSPATGCFSYEQYV.

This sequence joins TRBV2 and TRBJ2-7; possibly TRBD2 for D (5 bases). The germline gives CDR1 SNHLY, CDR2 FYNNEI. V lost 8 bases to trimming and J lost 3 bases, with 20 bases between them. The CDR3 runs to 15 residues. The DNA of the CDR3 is TGTGCCAGCGGCGCGGGTCCCTCTAACCTCTACGAGCAGTACTTC. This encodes CASGAGPSNLYEQYF.

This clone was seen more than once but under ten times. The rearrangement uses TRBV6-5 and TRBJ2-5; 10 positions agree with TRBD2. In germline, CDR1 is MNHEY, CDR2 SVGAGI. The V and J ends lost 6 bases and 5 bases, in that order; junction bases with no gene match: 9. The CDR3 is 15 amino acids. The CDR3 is CASSLGLAGAETQYF. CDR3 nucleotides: TGTGCCAGCAGCCTGGGGCTAGCGGGAGCGGAGACCCAGTACTTC.

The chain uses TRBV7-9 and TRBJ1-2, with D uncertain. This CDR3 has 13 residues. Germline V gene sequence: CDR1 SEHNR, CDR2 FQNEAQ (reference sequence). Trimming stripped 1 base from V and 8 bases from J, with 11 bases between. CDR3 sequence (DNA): TGTGCCAGCAGCTTAGACCTGGCAGGAGGCTACACCTTC. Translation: CASSLDLAGGYTF.

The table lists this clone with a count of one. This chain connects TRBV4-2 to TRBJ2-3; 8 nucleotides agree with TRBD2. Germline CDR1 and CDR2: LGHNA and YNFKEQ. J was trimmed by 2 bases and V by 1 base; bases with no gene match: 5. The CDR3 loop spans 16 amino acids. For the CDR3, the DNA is TGTGCCAGCAGCCAAGTCGGGGGGGCCCCCACAGATACGCAGTATTTT. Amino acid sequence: CASSQVGGAPTDTQYF.

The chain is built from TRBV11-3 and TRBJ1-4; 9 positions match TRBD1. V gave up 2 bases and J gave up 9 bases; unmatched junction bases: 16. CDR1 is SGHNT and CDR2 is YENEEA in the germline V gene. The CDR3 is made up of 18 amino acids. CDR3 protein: CASSLRDRARECWKKLFF. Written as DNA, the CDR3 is TGTGCCAGCAGCTTAAGGGACAGGGCTCGGGAGTGTTGGAAAAAACTGTTTTTT.

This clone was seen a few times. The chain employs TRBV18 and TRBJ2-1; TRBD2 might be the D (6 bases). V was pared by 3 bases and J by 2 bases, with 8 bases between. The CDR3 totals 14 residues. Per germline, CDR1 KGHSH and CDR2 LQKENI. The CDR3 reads CASSPSGTYNEQFF. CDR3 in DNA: TGTGCCAGCTCACCTAGCGGAACCTACAATGAGCAGTTCTTC.

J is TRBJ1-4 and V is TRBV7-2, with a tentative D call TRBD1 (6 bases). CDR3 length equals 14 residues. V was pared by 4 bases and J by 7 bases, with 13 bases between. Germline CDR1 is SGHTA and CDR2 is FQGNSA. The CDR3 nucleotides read TGTGCCAGCAGCTCATCCGGGACATTTGAAAAACTGTTTTTT. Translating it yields CASSSSGTFEKLFF.

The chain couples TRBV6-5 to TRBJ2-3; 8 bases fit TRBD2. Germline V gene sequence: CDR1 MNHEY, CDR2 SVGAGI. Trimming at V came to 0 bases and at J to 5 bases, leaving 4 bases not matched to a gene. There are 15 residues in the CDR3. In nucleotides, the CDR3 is TGTGCCAGCAGTTACTCGACCGGGGGGGTAGATACGCAGTATTTT. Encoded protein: CASSYSTGGVDTQYF.

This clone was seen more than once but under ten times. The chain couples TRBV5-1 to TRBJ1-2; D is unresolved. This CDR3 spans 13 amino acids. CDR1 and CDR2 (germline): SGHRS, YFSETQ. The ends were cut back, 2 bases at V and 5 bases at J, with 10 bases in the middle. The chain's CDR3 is CASSFLSGYGYTF. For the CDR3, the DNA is TGCGCCAGCAGCTTCCTTTCGGGTTATGGCTACACCTTC.

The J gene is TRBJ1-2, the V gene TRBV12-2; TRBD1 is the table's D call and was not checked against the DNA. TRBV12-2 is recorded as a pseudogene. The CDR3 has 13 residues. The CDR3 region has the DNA TGTGCAAGTCGCTCCGGACAGTTCTATGGCTACACCTTC. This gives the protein CASRSGQFYGYTF.

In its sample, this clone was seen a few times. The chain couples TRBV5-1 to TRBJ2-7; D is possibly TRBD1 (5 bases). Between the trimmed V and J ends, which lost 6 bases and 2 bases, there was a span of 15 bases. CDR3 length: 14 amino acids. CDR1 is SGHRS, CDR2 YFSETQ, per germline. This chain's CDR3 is CASNLAGKPYEQYF. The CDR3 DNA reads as TGCGCCAGCAACCTCGCAGGGAAGCCCTACGAGCAGTACTTC. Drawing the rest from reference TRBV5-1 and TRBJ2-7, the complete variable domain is KAGVTQTPRYLIKTRGQQVTLSCSPISGHRSVSWYQQTPGQGLQFLFEYFSETQRNKGNFPGRFSGRQFSNSRSEMNVSTLELGDSALYLCASNLAGKPYEQYFGPGTRLTVT.

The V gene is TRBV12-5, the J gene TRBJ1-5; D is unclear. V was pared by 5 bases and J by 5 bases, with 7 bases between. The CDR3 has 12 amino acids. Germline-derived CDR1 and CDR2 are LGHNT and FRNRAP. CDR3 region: CASGEGDQPQHF. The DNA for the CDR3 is TGTGCTAGTGGTGAGGGCGATCAGCCCCAGCATTTT.

The CDR3 sequence: CASSPRPGQGANEQFF. The CDR3 DNA sequence: TGTGCCAGCTCACCACGCCCGGGACAGGGGGCCAATGAGCAGTTCTTC. V and J are TRBV18 and TRBJ2-1; 12 nucleotides align to TRBD1. V lost 1 base and J lost 6; bases outside the gene matches: 4. This CDR3 comprises 16 residues. Germline V gene data show CDR1 as KGHSH and CDR2 as LQKENI.

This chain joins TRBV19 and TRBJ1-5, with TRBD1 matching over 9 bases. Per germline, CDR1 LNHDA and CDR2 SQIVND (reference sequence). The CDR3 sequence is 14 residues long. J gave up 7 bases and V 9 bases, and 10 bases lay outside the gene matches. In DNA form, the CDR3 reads TGTGCCAGCGCCACGACAGGGGGAGAACAGCCCCAGCATTTT. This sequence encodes CASATTGGEQPQHF. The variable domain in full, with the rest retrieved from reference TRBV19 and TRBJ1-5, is DGGITQSPKYLFRKEGQNVTLSCEQNLNHDAMYWYRQDPGQGLRLIYYSQIVNDFQKGDIAEGYSVSREKKESFPLTVTSAQKNPTAFYLCASATTGGEQPQHFGDGTRLSIL.

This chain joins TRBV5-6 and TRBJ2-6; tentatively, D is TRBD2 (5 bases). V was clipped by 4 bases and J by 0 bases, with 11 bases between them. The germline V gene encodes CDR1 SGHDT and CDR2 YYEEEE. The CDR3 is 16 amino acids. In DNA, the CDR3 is TGTGCCAGCAGCGGATACCGGGACTCTGGGGCCAACGTCCTGACTTTC. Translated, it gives CASSGYRDSGANVLTF.

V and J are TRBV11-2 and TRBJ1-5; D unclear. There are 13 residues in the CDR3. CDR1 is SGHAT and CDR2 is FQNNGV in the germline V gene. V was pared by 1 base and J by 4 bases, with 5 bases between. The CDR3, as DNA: TGTGCCAGCAGCTTAGGAGAGAATCAGCCCCAGCATTTT. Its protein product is CASSLGENQPQHF.

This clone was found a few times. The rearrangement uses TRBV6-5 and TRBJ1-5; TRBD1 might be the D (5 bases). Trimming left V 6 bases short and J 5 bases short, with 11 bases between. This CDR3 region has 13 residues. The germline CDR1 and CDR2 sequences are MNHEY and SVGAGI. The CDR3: CASRWGRDQPQHF. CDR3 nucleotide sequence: TGTGCCAGCAGGTGGGGGAGGGATCAGCCCCAGCATTTT.

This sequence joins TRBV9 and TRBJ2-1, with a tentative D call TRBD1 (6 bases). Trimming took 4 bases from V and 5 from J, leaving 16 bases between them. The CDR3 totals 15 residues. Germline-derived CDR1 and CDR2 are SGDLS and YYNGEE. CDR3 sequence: CASSPGDTIHNEQFF. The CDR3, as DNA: TGTGCCAGCAGCCCCGGGGACACAATCCACAATGAGCAGTTCTTC. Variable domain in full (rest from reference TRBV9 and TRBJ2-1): DSGVTQTPKHLITATGQRVTLRCSPRSGDLSVYWYQQSLDQGLQFLIQYYNGEERAKGNILERFSAQQFPDLHSELNLSSLELGDSALYFCASSPGDTIHNEQFFGPGTRLTVL.

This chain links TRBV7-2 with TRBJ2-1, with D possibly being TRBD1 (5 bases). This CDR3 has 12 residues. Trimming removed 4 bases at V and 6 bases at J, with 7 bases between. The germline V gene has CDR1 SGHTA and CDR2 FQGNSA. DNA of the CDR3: TGTGCCAGCAGCTCCAGGGTCAATGAGCAGTTCTTC. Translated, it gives CASSSRVNEQFF.

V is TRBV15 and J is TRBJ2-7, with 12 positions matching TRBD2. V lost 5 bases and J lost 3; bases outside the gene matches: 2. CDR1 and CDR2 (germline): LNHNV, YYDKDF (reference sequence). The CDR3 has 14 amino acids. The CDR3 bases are TGTGCCACCAGCTTACTAGCGGGGGGCTACGAGCAGTACTTC. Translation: CATSLLAGGYEQYF.

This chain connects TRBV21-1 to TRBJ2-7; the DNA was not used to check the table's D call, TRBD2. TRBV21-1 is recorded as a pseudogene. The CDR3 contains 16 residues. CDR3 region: CASSKAGDISSYEQYF. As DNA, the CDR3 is TGTGCCAGCAGCAAAGCCGGAGATATCAGCTCCTACGAGCAGTACTTC.

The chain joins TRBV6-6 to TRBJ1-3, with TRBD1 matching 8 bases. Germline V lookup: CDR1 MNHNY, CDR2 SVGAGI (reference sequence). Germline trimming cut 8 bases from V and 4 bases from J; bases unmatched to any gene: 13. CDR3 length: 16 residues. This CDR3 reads CASLFTGGLTGNTIYF. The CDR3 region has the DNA TGTGCCAGCCTTTTTACAGGGGGGCTCACGGGAAACACCATATATTTT.

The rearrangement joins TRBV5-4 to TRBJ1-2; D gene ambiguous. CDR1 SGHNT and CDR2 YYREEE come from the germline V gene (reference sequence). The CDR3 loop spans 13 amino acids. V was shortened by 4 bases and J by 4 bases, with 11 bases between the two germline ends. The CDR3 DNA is TGTGCCAGCAGCCTGGGCGTCCTCTATGGCTACACCTTC. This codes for CASSLGVLYGYTF.

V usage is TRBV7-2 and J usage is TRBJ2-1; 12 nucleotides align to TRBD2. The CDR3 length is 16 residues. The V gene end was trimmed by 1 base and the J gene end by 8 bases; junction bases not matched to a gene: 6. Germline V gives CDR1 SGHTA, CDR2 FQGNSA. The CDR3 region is CASSLGLAGGPYEQFF. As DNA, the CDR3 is TGTGCCAGCAGCTTAGGCCTAGCGGGAGGGCCCTATGAGCAGTTCTTC. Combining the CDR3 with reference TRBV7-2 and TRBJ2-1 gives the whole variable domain GAGVSQSPSNKVTEKGKDVELRCDPISGHTALYWYRQSLGQGLEFLIYFQGNSAPDKSGLPSDRFSAERTGGSVSTLTIQRTQQEDSAVYLCASSLGLAGGPYEQFFGPGTRLTVL.

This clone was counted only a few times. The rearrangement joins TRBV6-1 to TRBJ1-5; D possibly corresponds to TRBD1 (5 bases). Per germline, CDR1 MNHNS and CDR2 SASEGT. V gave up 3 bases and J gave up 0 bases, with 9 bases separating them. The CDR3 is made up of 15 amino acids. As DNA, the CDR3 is TGTGCCAGCAGTGACAGGGTCCTTAGCAATCAGCCCCAGCATTTT. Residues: CASSDRVLSNQPQHF.

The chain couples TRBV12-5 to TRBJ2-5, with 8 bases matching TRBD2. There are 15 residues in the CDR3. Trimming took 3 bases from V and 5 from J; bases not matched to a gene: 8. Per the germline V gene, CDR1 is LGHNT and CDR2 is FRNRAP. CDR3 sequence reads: CASGFVAGLGETQYF. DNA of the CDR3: TGTGCTAGTGGTTTCGTAGCGGGACTGGGTGAGACCCAGTACTTC.

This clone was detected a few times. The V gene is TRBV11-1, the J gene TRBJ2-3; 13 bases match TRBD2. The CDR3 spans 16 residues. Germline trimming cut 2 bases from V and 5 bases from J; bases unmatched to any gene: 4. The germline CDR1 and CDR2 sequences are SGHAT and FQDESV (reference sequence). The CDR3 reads CASSLRLAGGGDTQYF. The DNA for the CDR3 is TGTGCCAGCAGCTTACGACTAGCGGGGGGTGGAGATACGCAGTATTTT.